This T cell receptor beta chain is from a study of blood T cells in healthy people across ages. Using a J-beta primer mix together with a sample-barcoded 5' primer, a second PCR was run for roughly 7 to 11 cycles. TCRdb independently ran MiXCR on the 5' RACE reads; one entry per CDR3 protein. The sample holds hundreds of thousands of distinct CDR3 sequences, about 61% seen once. CDR3 size: 14 residues. Germline-derived CDR1 and CDR2 are MRHNA and SNTAGT. J was trimmed by 3 bases and V by 3 bases; bases with no gene match: 2. The TCR sequence derives from a man aged 40-49 years in good health. This chain joins TRBV6-4 and TRBJ2-1, with TRBD2 identical over 7 bases. Sequenced sample: blood. The CDR3 sequence: CASSEAGSYNEQFF. In nucleotides, the CDR3 is TGTGCCAGCAGTGAAGCGGGGAGCTACAATGAGCAGTTCTTC.